This T cell receptor beta chain was captured by sequencing in a study of blood T cell repertoires in COVID-19. Study summary: Sources were T cells, B-cell-depleted T cells, or PBMCs; the material itself was cDNA or gDNA.

V lost 2 bases to trimming and J lost 3 bases, with 3 bases between them. CDR3 length: 12 residues. Germline V gene lookup returns CDR1 SGHTA and CDR2 FQGNSA. Recruited during active infection, patients (from Seattle) were subsequently followed longitudinally. Authors' processing steps: Nucleated cell counts were estimated from reference gene primer amplification. TCRdb keeps only in-frame clones here, not all; method: immunoSEQ multiplex PCR. V, J and clone size derive from that table, while D and trimming were established from the DNA sequence. The sample lists around 100,000 clones; roughly 89% were seen once.

Input material: peripheral blood. The chain employs TRBV7-2 and TRBJ2-3, with D unresolved. The clonotype was recovered from a man aged 55 to 70 with COVID-19, enrolled during active disease. Written as DNA, the CDR3 is TGTGCCAGCAGCTTACATACAGATACGCAGTATTTT. Its translation: CASSLHTDTQYF.